These 25 T cell receptor beta chains share one sample of origin, sequenced in a study of T-cell reconstitution after alpha-beta-depleted transplantation in children. Unique molecular identifiers were used to barcode this TCRbeta library. MiXCR was run by TCRdb on the PCR reads, yielding one entry per CDR3 protein. The top ten clones hold about 13% of a sample with 70,000 or so distinct CDR3 sequences, roughly 11% of them seen once. Source: PBMCs, taken before TCRalphabeta/CD19-depleted stem cell transplant. The receptors derive from a boy between 5 and 17 years old with acute myeloid leukemia, due to receive a stem cell transplant.

This clonotype was detected many times. The chain is built from TRBV7-9 and TRBJ1-2, with 11 bases fitting TRBD1. Germline loops: CDR1 SEHNR, CDR2 FQNEAQ (reference sequence). The CDR3 is 13 amino acids. V was clipped by 6 bases and J by 8 bases; unmatched bases: 5. Here the CDR3 reads CASSSRTGGGYTF. CDR3 DNA sequence: TGTGCCAGCAGTTCGAGGACAGGGGGCGGCTACACCTTC.

This clonotype has a count of ten or more. This sequence joins TRBV28 and TRBJ2-2, with D possibly TRBD2 on 5 matching bases. Trimming cost V 10 bases and J 2 bases, with 17 bases left between them. CDR1 MDHEN and CDR2 SYDVKM come from the germline V gene. CDR3 length equals 15 residues. The CDR3: CAIAERVVNTGELFF. The DNA of the CDR3 is TGTGCCATCGCGGAGAGGGTGGTAAACACCGGGGAGCTGTTTTTT.

This clonotype appeared a few times. The chain employs TRBV18 and TRBJ2-5, with D uncertain. The V and J ends lost 3 bases and 1 base respectively, with 18 bases between them. Germline assignment: CDR1 KGHSH and CDR2 LQKENI. The CDR3 has 17 amino acids. The CDR3 here is CASSPLHGPSFQETQYF. The CDR3 bases are TGTGCCAGCTCACCCCTACATGGGCCCTCCTTCCAAGAGACCCAGTACTTC.

About this clonotype itself: This may stem from a read error, because a much larger clone lies one nucleotide away. This CDR3 is missing its conserved last phenylalanine or tryptophan, likely due to a read error. CDR3: CASRGSVNSPLHV. CDR3 coding DNA: TGTGCCAGCAGAGGCAGCGTGAATTCACCCCTCCACGTT. This chain links TRBV12-3 or TRBV12-4 with TRBJ1-6; no definite D call. V lost 6 bases, J lost 7 bases, and 10 bases lay in between. CDR3 size: 13 residues.

By frequency in the sample, this clonotype is medium-sized. The J gene is TRBJ2-1, the V gene TRBV4-1; 14 bases are shared with TRBD2. The CDR3 extends over 19 amino acids. The germline gives CDR1 MGHRA, CDR2 YSYEKL. Losses at the gene ends were 1 base for V and 9 bases for J; bases not matched to a gene: 14. In nucleotides, the CDR3 is TGCGCCAGCAGCCAAGGCCTATTGACTAGCGGGGGGGCAGGACTTGAGCAGTTCTTC. This sequence encodes CASSQGLLTSGGAGLEQFF.

This clonotype was counted many times. The chain couples TRBV6-5 to TRBJ2-6, with D unresolved. Looked up from germline, CDR1 is MNHEY and CDR2 is SVGAGI. The CDR3 sequence is 15 residues long. Trimming pared 6 bases from V and 1 base from J, leaving 10 bases between. This CDR3 is CASRPTISGANVLTF. In DNA form, the CDR3 reads TGTGCCAGCAGACCGACAATATCTGGGGCCAACGTCCTGACTTTC.

This clonotype was observed many times. This chain uses TRBV4-3 with TRBJ2-1; 8 nucleotides match TRBD2. V trimming: 5 bases; J trimming: 3 bases; junction bases outside the gene matches: 6. The CDR3 covers 15 residues. Germline V CDR1 and CDR2: LGHNA, YSLEER. The DNA for the CDR3 is TGCGCCAGCAGCGCCCAGCGGGGGATCTACAATGAGCAGTTCTTC. Translating it yields CASSAQRGIYNEQFF.

This clonotype came up many times. This chain joins TRBV20-1 and TRBJ2-7, with TRBD2 matching 10 bases. The trim removed 0 bases at V and 0 bases at J, leaving 5 bases unmatched. CDR3 length: 16 amino acids. Germline V gene data show CDR1 as DFQATT and CDR2 as SNEGSKA (reference sequence). The CDR3 DNA follows: TGCAGTGCTAGAGATCCCGGACTAGCGGCCTCCTACGAGCAGTACTTC. It translates to CSARDPGLAASYEQYF.

This clonotype was seen at least ten times. The chain carries TRBV5-1 and TRBJ1-6; D is unresolved. The CDR3 is 14 amino acids. Trimming left V 0 bases short and J 5 bases short, with 6 bases between. CDR1 and CDR2 (germline): SGHRS, YFSETQ. The CDR3 bases are TGCGCCAGCAGCTTGGGAGAGAATAATTCACCCCTCCACTTT. Amino acid sequence: CASSLGENNSPLHF.

J is TRBJ2-7 and V is TRBV5-6; tentative D call: TRBD2 (5 bases). The CDR3 is 14 amino acids. Trimming took off 0 bases at V and 3 bases at J, with 10 bases between the two ends. Per the germline V gene, CDR1 is SGHDT and CDR2 is YYEEEE. The CDR3 region is CASSLVASSYEQYF. The CDR3 DNA reads TGTGCCAGCAGCTTGGTGGCTAGCAGCTACGAGCAGTACTTC.

This clonotype was picked up many times. The chain uses TRBV10-3 and TRBJ2-5; the D gene is possibly TRBD2 (6 bases). The CDR3 is 14 amino acids. Germline loops: CDR1 ENHRY, CDR2 SYGVKD. The V and J ends lost 6 bases and 0 bases respectively, with 11 bases between them. The CDR3 region is CAISPGLYQETQYF. CDR3 nucleotides: TGTGCCATCAGCCCGGGACTGTACCAAGAGACCCAGTACTTC.

This clonotype came up a few times. V usage is TRBV20-1 and J usage is TRBJ2-7, with D uncertain. Germline CDR1 and CDR2: DFQATT and SNEGSKA (reference sequence). The ends were cut back, 0 bases at V and 4 bases at J, with 13 bases in the middle. The CDR3 loop spans 14 amino acids. The CDR3 coding sequence is TGCAGTGCTAGAGATCCGGTGAAAGCTTACGAGCAGTACTTC. Translation gives CSARDPVKAYEQYF.

This clonotype is classed as medium-sized. The V and J genes are TRBV5-1 and TRBJ2-2; no clear D. With 1 base removed from V and 1 base from J, the gap between germline ends came to 2 bases. This CDR3 has 13 amino acids. Germline V gene data show CDR1 as SGHRS and CDR2 as YFSETQ. The CDR3 loop reads CASSLWNTGELFF. CDR3 coding DNA: TGCGCCAGCAGCTTGTGGAACACCGGGGAGCTGTTTTTT.

This clonotype was seen repeatedly, ten times or more. The chain has TRBV12-3 or TRBV12-4 and TRBJ2-2, with D tentatively TRBD2 (7 bases). Deletions cut 4 bases from V and 5 bases from J, with 14 bases between. This CDR3 is 15 amino acids long. DNA of the CDR3: TGTGCCAGCAGTTGGGGAAGCGGGACAACCGGGGAGCTGTTTTTT. This encodes CASSWGSGTTGELFF.

This clonotype was observed many times. The CDR3: CASRKIPTGLNTEAFF. The CDR3, as DNA: TGTGCCAGCCGAAAAATCCCGACAGGATTAAACACTGAAGCTTTCTTT. The gene calls are TRBV6-5 and TRBJ1-1; TRBD1 might be the D (6 bases). The CDR3 spans 16 residues. V dropped 8 bases and J dropped 2 bases, with 21 bases sitting between them. In germline, CDR1 is MNHEY, CDR2 SVGAGI.

This clonotype came up many times. The J gene is TRBJ2-6, the V gene TRBV29-1; D gene ambiguous. The V gene lost 7 bases and the J gene lost 1 base, with 5 bases spanning the gap. CDR1 and CDR2 from the germline V gene are SQVTM and ANQGSEA. There are 12 residues in the CDR3. CDR3 loop: CSAESGANVLTF. DNA of the CDR3: TGCAGCGCCGAATCTGGGGCCAACGTCCTGACTTTC.

In its sample, this clonotype was seen many times. This chain uses TRBV5-5 with TRBJ1-5; 10 bases match TRBD1. After removal of 4 bases from V and 7 bases from J, the junction contained 8 bases not matched to a gene. The CDR3 runs 15 residues. Germline CDR1 reads SGHKS; CDR2 reads YYEKEE (reference sequence). CDR3 in amino acids: CASSITGQGNQPQHF. As DNA, the CDR3 is TGTGCCAGCAGCATAACGGGACAGGGGAACCAGCCCCAGCATTTT.

The chain uses TRBV12-3 or TRBV12-4 and TRBJ2-5, with 11 bases aligning to TRBD2. J gave up 2 bases and V 1 base, and 3 bases lay outside the gene matches. There are 16 residues in the CDR3. CDR3 sequence: CASSLETSGEQETQYF. In nucleotides, the CDR3 is TGTGCCAGCAGTTTAGAGACTAGCGGGGAGCAAGAGACCCAGTACTTC.

This clonotype occurred many times. The chain couples TRBV5-1 to TRBJ2-2, with 8 bases that match TRBD1. The CDR3 spans 16 residues. Germline V gives CDR1 SGHRS, CDR2 YFSETQ. Trimming took 3 bases from V and 2 from J; bases not matched to a gene: 6. The CDR3 region is CASSWGQGANTGELFF. CDR3 DNA sequence: TGCGCCAGCAGCTGGGGGCAGGGGGCAAACACCGGGGAGCTGTTTTTT.

In its sample, this clonotype was seen many times. CDR3 loop: CASSRGLADYNEQFF. CDR3 nucleotides: TGTGCCAGCAGCCGGGGACTAGCGGACTACAATGAGCAGTTCTTC. The chain has TRBV11-2 and TRBJ2-1; 11 nucleotides match TRBD2. Germline CDR1 reads SGHAT; CDR2 reads FQNNGV. This CDR3 has 15 amino acids. V gave up 5 bases and J gave up 3 bases; unmatched junction bases: 3.

This clonotype was recorded many times. This sequence joins TRBV29-1 and TRBJ2-2; 9 bases fit TRBD1. Germline V CDR1 and CDR2: SQVTM, ANQGSEA. The CDR3 has 15 amino acids. Trimming took 7 bases from V and 1 from J; bases not matched to a gene: 7. Written as DNA, the CDR3 is TGCAGCGCTGATGGGACAGGGATGAACACCGGGGAGCTGTTTTTT. Translating it yields CSADGTGMNTGELFF.

This clonotype was observed at least ten times. The J gene is TRBJ1-1, the V gene TRBV27; 7 nucleotides align to TRBD1. This CDR3 has 15 residues. Unmatched junction bases numbered 8, after V lost 2 bases and J lost 5 bases. Germline V CDR1 and CDR2: MNHEY, SMNVEV (reference sequence). The DNA for the CDR3 is TGTGCCAGCAGTTTACCCAGGGGGATAAAAACTGAAGCTTTCTTT. As protein: CASSLPRGIKTEAFF.

Points on this clonotype: This may be a read error, as it is one base from a much larger clone. Written as DNA, the CDR3 is TGCAGTGTGGGGGGAGCGGGAGTCGGCTACGAGCAGTACTTC. This translates into CSVGGAGVGYEQYF. This chain links TRBV29-1 with TRBJ2-7, with TRBD2 matching over 8 bases. Germline assignment: CDR1 SQVTM and CDR2 ANQGSEA. The CDR3 runs 14 residues.

This clonotype was recorded at least ten times. The rearrangement links TRBV5-5 to TRBJ1-2, with 8 bases fitting TRBD1. The junction had 5 bases not matched to a gene; V was cut back by 3 bases and J by 7 bases. Per germline, CDR1 SGHKS and CDR2 YYEKEE (reference sequence). The CDR3 totals 13 residues. CDR3 coding DNA: TGTGCCAGCAGCTGGGGGGACAGGTCTGGCTACACCTTC. It codes for CASSWGDRSGYTF. Full variable domain (missing parts from reference TRBV5-5 and TRBJ1-2): DAGVTQSPTHLIKTRGQQVTLRCSPISGHKSVSWYQQVLGQGPQFIFQYYEKEERGRGNFPDRFSARQFPNYSSELNVNALLLGDSALYLCASSWGDRSGYTFGSGTRLTVV.

This clonotype was seen only once. A much larger clone differs by one base, so this may be a read error. The CDR3 region is CASSPWTSGRALEGAKNIQYF. CDR3 DNA sequence: TGTGCCAGCAGCCCCTGGACTAGCGGGAGGGCCCTCGAAGGTGCCAAAAACATTCAGTACTTC. The rearrangement joins TRBV7-1 to TRBJ2-4; 15 nucleotides match TRBD2. TRBV7-1 is recorded as an ORF, its role being uncertain. The junction had 15 bases not matched to a gene; V was cut back by 5 bases and J by 1 base. The length of the CDR3 is 21 residues.